The clone carrying this TCR beta chain was observed a few times. This entry belongs to a study of T cells after yellow fever vaccination. Synthesis of TCR cDNA relied on 5'RACE template switching, which attached a universal primer site and UMIs. TCRdb fed the 5' RACE reads into MiXCR, producing one record per CDR3 protein. The sample shows a few hundred thousand distinct CDR3 sequences, over 4.5% of them seen only once. Sample: CD4+ T cells sorted from PBMCs, taken on the day of the yellow fever booster vaccination. This TCR derives from a man between 18 and 35 years old who received the YFV17D yellow fever vaccine.

Here the CDR3 reads CASSLVGPDTQYF. The CDR3 coding sequence is TGTGCCAGCAGCTTGGTGGGACCAGATACGCAGTATTTT. The genes are TRBV5-4 and TRBJ2-3; D is possibly TRBD1 or TRBD2 (5 bases each). Trimming cost V 0 bases and J 4 bases, with 6 bases left between them. The CDR3 sequence is 13 residues long. Germline values: CDR1 SGHNT, CDR2 YYREEE (reference sequence).